This T cell receptor (beta chain) was identified during a study of Graves' ophthalmopathy and Graves' hyperthyroidism. Amplification targeted the TCR beta CDR3 regions, with RNA transcripts as the source material. First-round RT-PCR employed HTBI primers, with a second-round multiplex PCR after it. TCRdb re-analysed the multiplex PCR reads in MiXCR, keeping a single row per CDR3 protein. The sample yields about 740,000 distinct CDR3 sequences, 35% to 50% seen once. Exclusion criteria comprised other autoimmune diseases, uncontrolled infections, pregnancy or lactation in patients. In the case of this clonotype: What it binds is not known.

General study results and limits: Detected in blood as well were most expanded thyroid clonotypes with frequency above 0.001.

Sequenced material: peripheral blood. The source is an adult man with Graves' ophthalmopathy.

Written as DNA, the CDR3 is TGTGCCAGCAGCCAAGATGGGGGCGGGACCATGAACACTGAAGCTTTCTTT. The encoded protein is CASSQDGGGTMNTEAFF. The chain carries TRBV7-9 and TRBJ1-1, with a possible D match to TRBD1 (6 bases). The germline gives CDR1 SEHNR, CDR2 FQNEAQ (reference sequence). Trimming took 5 bases from V and 0 from J, leaving 19 bases between them. CDR3 length: 17 residues.